A selection of T cell receptor beta chains follows, all from one sample in a study of cytomegalovirus exposure and HLA in healthy donors. Only in-frame clones appear in the TCRdb table, and some are missing; sequencing was by immunoSEQ multiplex PCR. The sample includes over 150,000 clones, approximately 78% of them seen just once. The sample was PBMCs. The receptor source for this set is a woman aged 50 to 60 in good health and CMV-seropositive. Each CDR3 is given with its conserved first and last residue. A D gene is named only where the DNA matches it firmly. Clone size appears in some rows only: once, few, many, or a class for an expanded clone.

v_call,clone_size,d_call,j_call,cdr3_aa,cdr3_nt
TRBV4-2,few,-,TRBJ1-1,CASSQPGDGENTEAFF,TGTGCCAGCAGCCAGCCCGGAGACGGGGAGAACACTGAAGCTTTCTTT
TRBV7-3,-,-,TRBJ2-3,CASSLTGADTQYF,TGTGCCAGCAGCTTAACGGGGGCGGATACGCAGTATTTT
TRBV5-4,-,-,TRBJ2-3,CASSLALAALRDTQYF,TGTGCCAGCAGCTTGGCCTTAGCGGCTCTTCGGGATACGCAGTATTTT
TRBV10-1,-,TRBD1,TRBJ1-3,CASRVPGQMRYQGGNTIYF,TGCGCCAGCAGGGTACCGGGACAGATGAGATATCAAGGGGGAAACACCATATATTTT
TRBV5-5,-,-,TRBJ2-2,CASSLGAGIMRNTGELFF,TGTGCCAGCAGCTTGGGGGCAGGGATAATGAGGAACACCGGGGAGCTGTTTTTT
TRBV6-1,-,TRBD2,TRBJ2-3,CASIEGLRDTQYF,TGTGCCAGCATCGAGGGACTACGAGATACGCAGTATTTT
TRBV25-1,-,TRBD2,TRBJ2-3,CASSELKTSGRDTQYF,TGTGCCAGCAGTGAATTAAAGACTAGCGGCAGAGATACGCAGTATTTT
TRBV27,-,TRBD1,TRBJ2-1,CASSSTGATEFF,TGTGCCAGCAGTTCGACAGGGGCCACGGAGTTCTTC
TRBV12-5,-,-,TRBJ1-2,CASGLVRGTRHGYTF,TGTGCTAGTGGTTTGGTTAGGGGGACACGCCATGGCTACACCTTC
TRBV5-8,few,-,TRBJ1-5,CASSIGQSNQPQHF,TGTGCCAGCAGCATTGGACAGTCCAATCAGCCCCAGCATTTT
TRBV5-8,-,-,TRBJ2-2,CASSLQAPNTGELFF,TGTGCCAGCAGCTTACAAGCGCCGAACACCGGGGAGCTGTTTTTT
TRBV12-5,-,-,TRBJ1-5,CASGLVGQEVLEPQHF,TGTGCTAGTGGTTTGGTGGGACAAGAGGTTCTGGAGCCCCAGCATTTT
TRBV19,-,TRBD2,TRBJ2-3,CASGAGGPDTQYF,TGTGCCAGTGGAGCGGGGGGTCCAGATACGCAGTATTTT
TRBV18,-,-,TRBJ2-7,CASSYLGGGATYEQYF,TGTGCCAGCTCTTACTTGGGCGGCGGGGCAACCTACGAGCAGTACTTC
TRBV7-9,-,TRBD2,TRBJ2-1,CASSSPLAGAYNEQFF,TGTGCCAGCAGCTCCCCTCTAGCGGGAGCCTACAATGAGCAGTTCTTC
TRBV19,-,-,TRBJ1-2,CASTNLGGERGGYTF,TGTGCCAGTACCAACTTGGGGGGGGAACGAGGCGGCTACACCTTC
TRBV4-1,few,TRBD2,TRBJ2-1,CASSQILAPSGVNNEQFF,TGCGCCAGCAGCCAAATTCTTGCCCCTAGCGGGGTAAACAATGAGCAGTTCTTC
TRBV9,-,TRBD1,TRBJ1-2,CASSVAQGGGYTF,TGTGCCAGCAGCGTAGCCCAGGGGGGTGGCTACACCTTC
TRBV7-9,-,-,TRBJ1-6,CASSREYNSPLHF,TGTGCCAGCAGCCGGGAGTATAATTCACCCCTCCACTTT
TRBV6-5,-,-,TRBJ1-2,CASSLFREYGYTF,TGTGCCAGCAGTCTTTTCCGGGAGTATGGCTACACCTTC
TRBV19,once,TRBD1,TRBJ1-5,CASSISTGDQPQHF,TGTGCCAGTAGTATATCCACAGGGGATCAGCCCCAGCATTTT
TRBV5-6,-,TRBD2,TRBJ2-3,CASSSRGGNTDTQYF,TGTGCCAGCAGCTCCCGGGGGGGCAACACAGATACGCAGTATTTT
TRBV29-1,few,-,TRBJ1-2,CSVFDSFYGYTF,TGCAGCGTTTTCGACAGCTTTTATGGCTACACCTTC
TRBV5-1,-,-,TRBJ1-3,CASSLAGPRFGNTIYF,TGCGCCAGCAGCTTGGCAGGTCCGCGTTTTGGAAACACCATATATTTT
TRBV5-6,-,-,TRBJ1-3,CASSSLSLSGNTIYF,TGTGCCAGCAGCTCTTTGTCCCTCTCTGGAAACACCATATATTTT
TRBV7-9,-,-,TRBJ1-2,CASSLPPGDGYTF,TGTGCCAGCAGCTTACCGCCGGGGGATGGCTACACCTTC
TRBV18,-,-,TRBJ1-5,CASSPSRDTDYNQPQHF,TGTGCCAGCTCACCTAGCCGGGACACCGATTACAATCAGCCCCAGCATTTT
TRBV4-1,-,TRBD1,TRBJ1-1,CASSQDSVTGGWAFF,TGCGCCAGCAGCCAAGACTCGGTGACAGGGGGCTGGGCTTTCTTT
TRBV27,-,TRBD2,TRBJ2-1,CASSPLSLASGGHEQFF,TGTGCCAGCAGTCCCCTATCCCTGGCTAGCGGGGGACATGAGCAGTTCTTC
TRBV6-1,-,-,TRBJ2-2,CASSAPSTGELFF,TGTGCCAGCAGTGCCCCTTCTACCGGGGAGCTGTTTTTT
TRBV19,-,-,TRBJ1-2,CASSIPRSADGYTF,TGTGCCAGTAGTATTCCACGTTCCGCGGATGGCTACACCTTC
TRBV11-2,-,TRBD1,TRBJ2-7,CASSSAGDRNAFFNEQYF,TGTGCCAGCAGCTCAGCAGGGGACAGGAACGCCTTCTTCAACGAGCAGTACTTC
TRBV9,-,TRBD1,TRBJ1-1,CASSAPGGETEAFF,TGTGCCAGCAGCGCTCCAGGGGGAGAAACTGAAGCTTTCTTT
TRBV28,-,-,TRBJ1-2,CASSLGWSYGYTF,TGTGCCAGCAGTTTGGGTTGGAGCTATGGCTACACCTTC
TRBV5-4,-,TRBD1,TRBJ1-2,CASSHSRTGPEGYTF,TGTGCCAGCAGCCATAGTCGGACAGGGCCGGAAGGCTACACCTTC
TRBV27,-,TRBD1,TRBJ2-6,CASSPSGQGATGANVLTF,TGTGCCAGCAGTCCCTCCGGACAGGGGGCGACTGGGGCCAACGTCCTGACTTTC
TRBV19,-,TRBD2,TRBJ2-1,CATHGGGGTYNEQFF,TGTGCCACCCACGGTGGCGGGGGAACTTACAATGAGCAGTTCTTC
TRBV7-8,-,-,TRBJ1-5,CASSLGWRGPRNQPQHF,TGTGCCAGCAGCTTAGGGTGGAGGGGACCGCGCAATCAGCCCCAGCATTTT
TRBV11-2,-,TRBD1,TRBJ2-3,CASSLEVDRGRKDTQYF,TGTGCCAGCAGCTTAGAAGTGGACAGGGGGCGAAAAGATACGCAGTATTTT
TRBV5-4,-,TRBD1,TRBJ1-1,CASSHRTGVNTEAFF,TGTGCCAGCAGCCATCGGACAGGGGTGAACACTGAAGCTTTCTTT
TRBV2,-,-,TRBJ1-2,CAGLGGYTF,TGTGCCGGGCTTGGGGGCTACACCTTC
TRBV18,-,-,TRBJ2-7,CASSSREVYEQYF,TGTGCCAGCTCATCCAGGGAGGTCTACGAGCAGTACTTC
TRBV19,-,-,TRBJ1-5,CASSIAVGGTQPQHF,TGTGCCAGTAGTATAGCTGTGGGAGGTACTCAGCCCCAGCATTTT
TRBV4-1,few,-,TRBJ2-7,CASSQEGGNYEQYF,TGCGCCAGCAGCCAAGAAGGAGGGAACTACGAGCAGTACTTC
TRBV30,-,TRBD2,TRBJ2-1,CAWSSSRTSGGSYNEQFF,TGTGCCTGGAGTTCTTCCCGGACTAGCGGGGGGTCCTACAATGAGCAGTTCTTC
TRBV5-1,-,TRBD2,TRBJ2-3,CASSLGGGAGTDTQYF,TGCGCCAGCAGCTTGGGCGGGGGGGCTGGCACAGATACGCAGTATTTT
TRBV6-1,-,TRBD2,TRBJ2-3,CASRLAGVDTQYF,TGTGCCAGCAGGCTAGCGGGGGTAGATACGCAGTATTTT
TRBV7-3,-,-,TRBJ2-3,CASSPLGGGTDTQYF,TGTGCCAGCAGCCCGCTGGGGGGAGGCACAGATACGCAGTATTTT
TRBV2,once,TRBD1,TRBJ1-2,CASTEAGTGAYYGYTF,TGTGCCAGCACGGAAGCCGGGACAGGGGCGTATTATGGCTACACCTTC
TRBV7-7,-,-,TRBJ2-5,CASSFAAANQETQYF,TGTGCTAGCAGCTTTGCAGCGGCGAACCAAGAGACCCAGTACTTC
TRBV5-5,-,TRBD1,TRBJ2-1,CASSFRYRGREQFF,TGTGCCAGCAGCTTCCGTTACAGGGGTCGGGAGCAGTTCTTC
TRBV7-9,-,-,TRBJ2-7,CASSLIFGAREQYF,TGTGCCAGCAGCCTAATTTTTGGGGCGAGGGAGCAGTACTTC
TRBV10-3,-,-,TRBJ2-5,CAIAAASETQYF,TGTGCCATCGCCGCGGCGTCGGAGACCCAGTACTTC
TRBV30,-,TRBD1,TRBJ2-7,CAWRTGGGEQYF,TGTGCCTGGAGGACAGGGGGCGGCGAGCAGTACTTC
TRBV2,-,TRBD1,TRBJ2-7,CASSEAGQGDSYEQYF,TGTGCCAGCAGTGAAGCGGGACAGGGGGACTCCTACGAGCAGTACTTC
TRBV7-9,-,TRBD1,TRBJ2-7,CSSSLGADRASYEQYF,TGTTCCAGCAGCTTAGGGGCGGACAGGGCGAGCTACGAGCAGTACTTC
TRBV5-1,-,TRBD1,TRBJ2-7,CASSQGQGAREQYF,TGCGCCAGCAGCCAAGGACAGGGGGCCAGAGAGCAGTACTTC
TRBV19,-,-,TRBJ1-3,CASSPTRRSWNTIYF,TGTGCCAGTAGTCCGACCCGGAGGAGTTGGAACACCATATATTTT
TRBV7-5,-,-,TRBJ1-6,CARSFIRDRRNSPLHF,TGTGCCAGAAGCTTCATTCGCGACAGGCGAAATTCACCCCTCCACTTT
TRBV2,-,TRBD1,TRBJ1-4,CASRRTGGSEKLFF,TGTGCCAGCAGGAGGACAGGGGGCAGTGAAAAACTGTTTTTT